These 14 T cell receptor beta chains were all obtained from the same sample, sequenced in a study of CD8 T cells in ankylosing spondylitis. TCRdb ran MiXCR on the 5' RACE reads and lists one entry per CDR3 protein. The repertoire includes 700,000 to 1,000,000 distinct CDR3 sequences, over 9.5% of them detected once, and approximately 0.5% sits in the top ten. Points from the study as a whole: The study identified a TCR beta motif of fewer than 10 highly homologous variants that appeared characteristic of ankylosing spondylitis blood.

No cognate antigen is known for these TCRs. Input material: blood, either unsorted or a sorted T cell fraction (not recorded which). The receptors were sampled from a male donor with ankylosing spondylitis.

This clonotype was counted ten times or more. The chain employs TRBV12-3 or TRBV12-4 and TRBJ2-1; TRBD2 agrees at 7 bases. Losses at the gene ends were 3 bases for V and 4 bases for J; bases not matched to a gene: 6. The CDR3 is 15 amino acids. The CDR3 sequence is CASSFMGTIYNEQFF. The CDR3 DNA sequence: TGTGCCAGCAGTTTTATGGGGACTATATACAATGAGCAGTTCTTC.

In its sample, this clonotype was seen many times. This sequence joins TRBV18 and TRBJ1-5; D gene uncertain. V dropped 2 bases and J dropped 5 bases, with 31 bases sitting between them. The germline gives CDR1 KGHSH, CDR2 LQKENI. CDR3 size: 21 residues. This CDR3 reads CASSPKGENRWTPIHYQPQHF. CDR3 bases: TGTGCCAGCTCACCAAAGGGAGAGAACCGCTGGACCCCTATCCATTATCAGCCCCAGCATTTT.

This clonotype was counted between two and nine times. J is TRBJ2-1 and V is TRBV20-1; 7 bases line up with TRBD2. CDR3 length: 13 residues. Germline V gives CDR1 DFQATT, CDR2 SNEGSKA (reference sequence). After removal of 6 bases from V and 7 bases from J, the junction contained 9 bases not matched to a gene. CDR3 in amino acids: CSAGTIGYNEQFF. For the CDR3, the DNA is TGCAGTGCCGGGACTATTGGTTATAATGAGCAGTTCTTC.

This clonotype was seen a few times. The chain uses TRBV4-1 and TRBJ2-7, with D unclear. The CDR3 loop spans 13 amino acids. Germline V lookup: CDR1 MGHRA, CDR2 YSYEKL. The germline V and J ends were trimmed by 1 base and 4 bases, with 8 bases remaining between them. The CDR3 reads CASSQVAAYEQYF. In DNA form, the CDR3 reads TGCGCCAGCAGCCAAGTTGCGGCTTACGAGCAGTACTTC.

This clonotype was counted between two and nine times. The chain's CDR3 is CASSRQSPAPTSTDTQYF. The CDR3 nucleotides read TGCGCCAGCAGCCGCCAAAGCCCCGCCCCAACTAGCACAGATACGCAGTATTTT. The J gene is TRBJ2-3, the V gene TRBV4-3, with unresolved D. The germline V gene has CDR1 LGHNA and CDR2 YSLEER. V lost 4 bases to trimming and J lost 0 bases, with 20 bases between them. The CDR3 is 18 amino acids.

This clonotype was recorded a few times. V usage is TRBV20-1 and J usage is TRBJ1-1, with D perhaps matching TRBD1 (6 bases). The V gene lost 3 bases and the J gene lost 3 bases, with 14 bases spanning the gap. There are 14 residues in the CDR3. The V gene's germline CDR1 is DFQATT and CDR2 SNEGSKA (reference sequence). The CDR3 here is CSASQIKGDTEAFF. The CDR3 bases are TGCAGTGCTAGCCAAATTAAGGGGGACACTGAAGCTTTCTTT.

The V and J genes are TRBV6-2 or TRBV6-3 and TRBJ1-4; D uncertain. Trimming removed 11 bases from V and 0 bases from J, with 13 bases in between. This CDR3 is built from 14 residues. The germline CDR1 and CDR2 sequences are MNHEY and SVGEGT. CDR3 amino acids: CAGRGSATNEKLFF. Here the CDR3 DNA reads TGTGCCGGACGAGGCTCCGCAACTAATGAAAAACTGTTTTTT.

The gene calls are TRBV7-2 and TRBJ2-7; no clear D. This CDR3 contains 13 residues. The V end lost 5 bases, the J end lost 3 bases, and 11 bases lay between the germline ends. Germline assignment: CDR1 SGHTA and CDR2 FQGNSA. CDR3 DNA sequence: TGTGCCAGCAGCCCCAGTTCGGTCTACGAGCAGTACTTC. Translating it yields CASSPSSVYEQYF.

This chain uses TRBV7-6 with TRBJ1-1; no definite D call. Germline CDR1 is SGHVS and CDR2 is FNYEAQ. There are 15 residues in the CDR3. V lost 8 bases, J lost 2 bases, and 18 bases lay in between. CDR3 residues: CASAFAGGLNTEAFF. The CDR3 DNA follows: TGTGCCAGCGCATTTGCGGGTGGGTTAAACACTGAAGCTTTCTTT.

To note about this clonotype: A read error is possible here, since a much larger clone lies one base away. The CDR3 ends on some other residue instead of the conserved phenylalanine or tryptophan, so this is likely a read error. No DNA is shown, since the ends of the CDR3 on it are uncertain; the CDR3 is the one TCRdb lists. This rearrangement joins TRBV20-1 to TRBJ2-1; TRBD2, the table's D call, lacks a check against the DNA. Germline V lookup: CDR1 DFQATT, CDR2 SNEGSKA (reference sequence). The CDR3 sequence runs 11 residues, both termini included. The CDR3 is CSASTSEPPFL.

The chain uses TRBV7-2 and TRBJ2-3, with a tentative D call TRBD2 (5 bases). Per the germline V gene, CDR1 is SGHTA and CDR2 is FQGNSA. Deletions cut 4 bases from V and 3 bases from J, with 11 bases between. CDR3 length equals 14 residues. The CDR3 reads CASSSHSGTDTQYF. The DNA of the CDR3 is TGTGCCAGCAGCTCACACTCGGGAACAGATACGCAGTATTTT.

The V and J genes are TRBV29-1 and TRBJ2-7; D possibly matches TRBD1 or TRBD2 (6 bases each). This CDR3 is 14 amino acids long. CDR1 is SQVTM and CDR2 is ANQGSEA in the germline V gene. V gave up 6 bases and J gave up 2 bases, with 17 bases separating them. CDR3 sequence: CSVLLRGEAYEQYF. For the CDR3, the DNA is TGCAGCGTCCTCCTTAGGGGGGAAGCCTACGAGCAGTACTTC.

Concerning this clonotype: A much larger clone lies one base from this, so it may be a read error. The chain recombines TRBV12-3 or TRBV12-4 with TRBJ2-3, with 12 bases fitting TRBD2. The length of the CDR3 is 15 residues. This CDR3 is CASSKTSGGTDMQYF. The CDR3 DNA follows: TGTGCCAGCAGTAAGACTAGCGGGGGCACAGATATGCAGTATTTT.

The DNA for the CDR3 is TGCAGTGCCCGGAGGTCCGGACAGCCCCAGCATTTT. This translates into CSARRSGQPQHF. The rearrangement uses TRBV20-1 and TRBJ1-5, with D unresolved. Trimming cost V 6 bases and J 7 bases, with 13 bases left between them. This CDR3 is built from 12 residues. From germline, CDR1 is DFQATT and CDR2 SNEGSKA (reference sequence).